A single sample gave rise to the 10 T cell receptor beta chains below, sequenced in a study of T cell responses to AZD1222 COVID-19 vaccine. Sequencing was performed with immunoSEQ multiplex PCR; in TCRdb, only in-frame clones are kept and a portion is missing. The sample includes over 150,000 clones, approximately 92% of them seen just once. Sequenced material: peripheral blood, taken on day 0 of AZD1222 vaccination. The receptors come from an adult in good health.

This chain joins TRBV2 and TRBJ2-1; TRBD1 agrees at 7 bases. The V gene end was trimmed by 6 bases and the J gene end by 9 bases; junction bases not matched to a gene: 17. The CDR3 loop spans 16 amino acids. The germline V gene encodes CDR1 SNHLY and CDR2 FYNNEI. The CDR3 DNA sequence: TGTGCCAGCAGCGACCCAGGGGGTGGGGGAGTCGGTGAGCAGTTCTTC. Residues: CASSDPGGGGVGEQFF.

V usage is TRBV19 and J usage is TRBJ1-3; possible D gene TRBD1, 6 bases. Deletions cut 6 bases from V and 0 bases from J, with 27 bases between. The CDR3 covers 20 residues. Germline loops: CDR1 LNHDA, CDR2 SQIVND (reference sequence). CDR3 in amino acids: CASRPGTSELLFFSGNTIYF. The CDR3 region has the DNA TGTGCCAGTAGACCCGGGACATCAGAACTTCTTTTCTTCTCTGGAAACACCATATATTTT.

The chain combines TRBV2 with TRBJ1-2; TRBD1 is a possible D gene (5 bases). The germline gives CDR1 SNHLY, CDR2 FYNNEI. This CDR3 spans 13 amino acids. V was shortened by 6 bases and J by 5 bases, with 13 bases between the two germline ends. The CDR3 DNA reads TGTGCCAGCAGCGTAGGGGAGGAATATGGCTACACCTTC. Encoded protein: CASSVGEEYGYTF. Full variable domain (outside the CDR3, taken from reference TRBV2 and TRBJ1-2): EPEVTQTPSHQVTQMGQEVILRCVPISNHLYFYWYRQILGQKVEFLVSFYNNEISEKSEIFDDQFSVERPDGSNFTLKIRSTKLEDSAMYFCASSVGEEYGYTFGSGTRLTVV.

This chain joins TRBV19 and TRBJ1-5; D is uncertain. The CDR3 spans 16 residues. In germline, CDR1 is LNHDA, CDR2 SQIVND (reference sequence). V dropped 5 bases and J dropped 6 bases, with 20 bases sitting between them. The CDR3, as DNA: TGTGCCAGTAGTCCTTCCCTCGGGGAACTCTCTCAGCCCCAGCATTTT. It encodes CASSPSLGELSQPQHF.

This clone appeared once. The J gene is TRBJ1-1, the V gene TRBV6-1; D call uncertain. V lost 2 bases, J lost 4 bases, and 5 bases lay in between. Germline V CDR1 and CDR2: MNHNS, SASEGT. This CDR3 spans 12 amino acids. CDR3 loop: CASSEFVTEAFF. CDR3 in DNA: TGTGCCAGCAGTGAATTCGTCACTGAAGCTTTCTTT.

This clone was recorded only once. V is TRBV5-4 and J is TRBJ1-1; tentatively, D is TRBD1 (5 bases). Per germline, CDR1 SGHNT and CDR2 YYREEE (reference sequence). The V end lost 4 bases, the J end lost 3 bases, and 16 bases lay between the germline ends. The CDR3 has 15 residues. CDR3 region: CASSLRGRKHTEAFF. The CDR3 nucleotides read TGTGCCAGCAGCCTGAGGGGACGGAAACACACTGAAGCTTTCTTT.

The CDR3 DNA reads TGTGCCAGTAGCTTGGCGGGGGGGTTGGATGAGCAGTTCTTC. This sequence encodes CASSLAGGLDEQFF. V and J are TRBV19 and TRBJ2-1, with 9 bases that match TRBD2. Germline V gives CDR1 LNHDA, CDR2 SQIVND (reference sequence). The CDR3 contains 14 residues. V was pared by 6 bases and J by 8 bases, with 8 bases of the junction left unmatched.

This clone has just one count. V usage is TRBV28 and J usage is TRBJ1-1; TRBD1 matches at 7 bases. In germline, CDR1 is MDHEN, CDR2 SYDVKM. The CDR3 has 16 amino acids. The J segment lost 3 bases and the V segment lost 4 bases, leaving 11 bases of the junction unmatched. CDR3 DNA sequence: TGTGCCAGCAGTTCCGCCCGGACCAGGGGGGACACTGAAGCTTTCTTT. Protein: CASSSARTRGDTEAFF.

The chain combines TRBV10-2 with TRBJ2-1, with D maybe TRBD2 (6 bases). V dropped 4 bases and J dropped 4 bases, with 8 bases sitting between them. The CDR3 length is 13 residues. The germline V gene encodes CDR1 WSHSY and CDR2 SAAADI. This CDR3 is CASSALAYNEQFF. CDR3 DNA sequence: TGCGCCAGCAGTGCGCTAGCGTACAATGAGCAGTTCTTC.

The chain links TRBV20-1 to TRBJ2-1; no clear D. Looked up from germline, CDR1 is DFQATT and CDR2 is SNEGSKA (reference sequence). Trimming stripped 3 bases from V and 8 bases from J, with 32 bases between. The CDR3 is made up of 19 amino acids. The CDR3, as DNA: TGCAGTGCTAGTCTGGGTAGGGATGGAGAAACATGGAGAACGGATGAGCAGTTCTTC. This codes for CSASLGRDGETWRTDEQFF.